This T cell receptor (beta chain) was found in a study of blood T cells in healthy people across ages. Study details: Through template switching, about one barcoded beta molecule was captured per two T cells, as measured in model experiments.

General observations from the study: There was no known CMV status for donors, so expanded clonotype changes were possibly confounded. A greater number of naive CD4+ cells and higher diversity distinguished long-lived donors from aged donors. Strongly correlated with naive T cell percentage was TCR beta diversity.

Together with a sample-barcoded 5' primer, a J-beta primer mix was included in a second PCR lasting about 7 to 12 cycles. TCRdb reprocessed the 5' RACE reads via MiXCR and lists one record per CDR3 protein. The repertoire has approximately 800,000 distinct CDR3 sequences, more than 35% of them found once; the top ten carry 18%. This clonotype was detected only a few times. Its antigen is still unknown. Germline V CDR1 and CDR2: SQVTM, ANQGSEA. The junction had 5 bases not matched to a gene; V was cut back by 6 bases and J by 2 bases. This CDR3 spans 14 amino acids. Sequencing used blood. V and J are TRBV29-1 and TRBJ2-3; 10 bases agree with TRBD2. The TCR was taken from a man older than 75 in good health. The CDR3 reads CSVGLAEYTDTQYF. CDR3 in DNA: TGCAGCGTAGGACTAGCGGAGTACACAGATACGCAGTATTTT.